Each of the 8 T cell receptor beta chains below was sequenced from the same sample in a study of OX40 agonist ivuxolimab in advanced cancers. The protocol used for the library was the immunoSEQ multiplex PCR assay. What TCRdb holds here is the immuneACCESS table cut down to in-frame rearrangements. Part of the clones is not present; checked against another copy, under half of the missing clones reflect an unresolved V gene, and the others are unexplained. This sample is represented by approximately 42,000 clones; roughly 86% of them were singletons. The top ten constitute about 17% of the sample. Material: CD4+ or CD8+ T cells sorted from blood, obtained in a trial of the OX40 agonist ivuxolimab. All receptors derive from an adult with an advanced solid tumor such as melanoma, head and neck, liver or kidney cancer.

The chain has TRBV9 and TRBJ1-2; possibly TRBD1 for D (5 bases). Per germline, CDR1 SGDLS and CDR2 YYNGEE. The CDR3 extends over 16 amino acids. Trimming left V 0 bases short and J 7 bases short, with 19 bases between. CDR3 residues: CASSVGAGQGRPGYTF. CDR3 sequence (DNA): TGTGCCAGCAGCGTAGGTGCGGGCCAGGGTAGGCCTGGCTACACCTTC.

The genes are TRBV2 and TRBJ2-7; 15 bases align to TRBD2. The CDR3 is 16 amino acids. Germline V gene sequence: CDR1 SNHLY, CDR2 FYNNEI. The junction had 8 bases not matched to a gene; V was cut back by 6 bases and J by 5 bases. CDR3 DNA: TGTGCCAGCAGAGGACTAGCGGGGGGGCCCGACCACGAGCAGTACTTC. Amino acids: CASRGLAGGPDHEQYF.

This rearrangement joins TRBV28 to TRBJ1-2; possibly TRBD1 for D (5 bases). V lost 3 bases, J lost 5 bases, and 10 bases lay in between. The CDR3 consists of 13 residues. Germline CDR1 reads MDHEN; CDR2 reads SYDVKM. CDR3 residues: CASSFQGKYGYTF. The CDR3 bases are TGTGCCAGCAGTTTCCAGGGAAAGTATGGCTACACCTTC.

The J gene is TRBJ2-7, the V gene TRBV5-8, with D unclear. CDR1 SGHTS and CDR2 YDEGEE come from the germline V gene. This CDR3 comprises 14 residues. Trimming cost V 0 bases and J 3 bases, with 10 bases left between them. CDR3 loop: CASSLDGVGYEQYF. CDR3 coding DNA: TGTGCCAGCAGCTTGGATGGGGTTGGCTACGAGCAGTACTTC. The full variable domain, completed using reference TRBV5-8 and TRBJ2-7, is EAGVTQSPTHLIKTRGQQATLRCSPISGHTSVYWYQQALGLGLQFLLWYDEGEERNRGNFPPRFSGRQFPNYSSELNVNALELEDSALYLCASSLDGVGYEQYFGPGTRLTVT.

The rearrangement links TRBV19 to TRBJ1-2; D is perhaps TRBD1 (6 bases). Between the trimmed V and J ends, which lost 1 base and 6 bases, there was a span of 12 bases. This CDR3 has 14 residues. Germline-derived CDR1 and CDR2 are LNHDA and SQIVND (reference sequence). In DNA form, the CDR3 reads TGTGCCAGTAGTATAGCCAACAGGGAAGATGGCTACACCTTC. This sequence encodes CASSIANREDGYTF.

This chain's CDR3 is CASSQDTLNTGELFF. CDR3 DNA sequence: TGCGCCAGCAGCCAAGACACCCTGAACACCGGGGAGCTGTTTTTT. The V and J genes are TRBV4-3 and TRBJ2-2; D gene ambiguous. The CDR3 extends over 15 amino acids. In germline, CDR1 is LGHNA, CDR2 YSLEER. The V end lost 0 bases, the J end lost 1 base, and 6 bases lay between the germline ends.

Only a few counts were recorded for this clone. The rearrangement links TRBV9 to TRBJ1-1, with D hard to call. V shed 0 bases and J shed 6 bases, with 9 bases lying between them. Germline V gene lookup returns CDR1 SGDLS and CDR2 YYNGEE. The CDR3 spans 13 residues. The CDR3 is CASSVGQGSEAFF. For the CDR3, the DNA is TGTGCCAGCAGCGTAGGACAAGGGTCTGAAGCTTTCTTT.

The CDR3 DNA follows: TGTGCCAGCAGCTTAGAAAGTCAAGAGACCCAGTACTTC. Its protein is CASSLESQETQYF. V gene TRBV7-9 combines with J gene TRBJ2-5, with D hard to call. Trimming shortened V by 1 base and J by 2 bases, and 5 bases separated the two germline ends. The CDR3 totals 13 residues. Germline CDR1 is SEHNR and CDR2 is FQNEAQ (reference sequence).